Below are 18 T cell receptor beta chains sequenced from a single sample in a study of blood T cell repertoires in COVID-19 (dated by TCRdb to 2020 to 2022). Libraries were prepared through the immunoSEQ multiplex PCR assay. What TCRdb holds here is the immuneACCESS table cut down to in-frame rearrangements. Part of the clones is not present; checked against another copy, under half of the missing clones reflect an unresolved V gene, and the others are unexplained. This sample holds more than 300,000 clones; over 75% were observed only once. Around 9.3% of the sample is taken by the ten largest. Sequences were obtained from peripheral blood. Receptors originate from a woman aged 30 to 39 with COVID-19, enrolled during active disease.

This clone was seen just once. The chain uses TRBV6-2 or TRBV6-3 and TRBJ1-2; D possibly corresponds to TRBD1 (5 bases). The germline V and J ends were trimmed by 4 bases and 1 base, with 10 bases remaining between them. The CDR3 has 14 amino acids. Germline V gives CDR1 MNHEY, CDR2 SVGEGT. The CDR3 loop reads CASSSPTVNYGYTF. DNA of the CDR3: TGTGCCAGCAGTTCCCCGACAGTTAACTATGGCTACACCTTC.

CDR3 nucleotide sequence: TGCAGTGCTAGTATCGCGGGAGCTGGTGAGCAGTTCTTC. Its translation is CSASIAGAGEQFF. The chain couples TRBV20-1 to TRBJ2-1; 7 bases line up with TRBD2. The length of the CDR3 is 13 residues. Germline V lookup: CDR1 DFQATT, CDR2 SNEGSKA (reference sequence). With V trimmed by 3 bases and J by 9 bases, 8 bases remained unmatched.

This chain uses TRBV19 with TRBJ2-4; D possibly corresponds to TRBD2 (6 bases). Germline V gene data show CDR1 as LNHDA and CDR2 as SQIVND (reference sequence). V lost 3 bases and J lost 8, with 20 bases in between. The CDR3 has 16 residues. The CDR3 sequence is CASSIPLSGSGDIQYF. The DNA for the CDR3 is TGTGCCAGTAGTATCCCCCTTAGCGGATCCGGGGACATTCAGTACTTC.

The rearrangement uses TRBV19 and TRBJ1-5; 8 nucleotides match TRBD1. Germline V gives CDR1 LNHDA, CDR2 SQIVND (reference sequence). The CDR3 is 16 amino acids. The V gene end was trimmed by 3 bases and the J gene end by 6 bases; junction bases not matched to a gene: 10. The CDR3 is CASSITGTGAGQPQHF. In DNA form, the CDR3 reads TGTGCCAGTAGTATTACGGGGACAGGAGCAGGTCAGCCCCAGCATTTT.

The rearrangement uses TRBV20-1 and TRBJ2-3; 8 positions match TRBD2. Germline V gene data show CDR1 as DFQATT and CDR2 as SNEGSKA (reference sequence). This CDR3 is 15 amino acids long. Trimming at V came to 3 bases and at J to 10 bases, leaving 15 bases not matched to a gene. CDR3 bases: TGCAGTGCTAGTCTAGCGGCGAGCGGGAGTATAGCGCAGTATTTT. Encoded protein: CSASLAASGSIAQYF.

Only a few counts were recorded for this clone. The chain joins TRBV9 to TRBJ1-2; D possibly corresponds to TRBD1 (5 bases). The ends were cut back, 4 bases at V and 8 bases at J, with 18 bases in the middle. Germline values: CDR1 SGDLS, CDR2 YYNGEE. The CDR3 is 14 residues long. Written as DNA, the CDR3 is TGTGCCAGCAGCTCACCGTGGGGCCCAGGAGGCTACACCTTC. Residues: CASSSPWGPGGYTF.

The genes are TRBV6-1 and TRBJ2-7; tentatively, D is TRBD1 (6 bases). The CDR3 contains 14 residues. Trimming shortened V by 3 bases and J by 3 bases, and 12 bases separated the two germline ends. Germline assignment: CDR1 MNHNS and CDR2 SASEGT. The CDR3 bases are TGTGCCAGCAGTGAGCCGTACAGGGACTACGAGCAGTACTTC. It translates to CASSEPYRDYEQYF.

CDR3 amino acids: CASRRTSGSSYNEQFF. CDR3 nucleotide sequence: TGTGCCAGCAGGCGGACTAGCGGGAGCTCCTACAATGAGCAGTTCTTC. The chain links TRBV11-2 to TRBJ2-1; 13 positions match TRBD2. Losses at the gene ends were 6 bases for V and 0 bases for J; bases not matched to a gene: 2. There are 16 residues in the CDR3. CDR1 SGHAT and CDR2 FQNNGV come from the germline V gene.

The chain has TRBV9 and TRBJ2-5; TRBD2 is a possible D gene (5 bases). Germline CDR1 SGDLS, CDR2 YYNGEE. The CDR3 sequence is 12 residues long. V was cut by 0 bases and J by 7 bases, with 7 bases left in between. In DNA, the CDR3 is TGTGCCAGCAGCGTAGACGCGGGGACCCAGTACTTC. Its translation is CASSVDAGTQYF.

The chain has TRBV6-1 and TRBJ2-4; tentatively, D is TRBD2 (6 bases). Germline loops: CDR1 MNHNS, CDR2 SASEGT. Trimming took off 3 bases at V and 11 bases at J, with 17 bases between the two ends. The CDR3 spans 14 residues. Written as DNA, the CDR3 is TGTGCCAGCAGTGAGGGCGGGACGGTCAGGGTTCAGTACTTC. Protein sequence: CASSEGGTVRVQYF.

This sequence joins TRBV30 and TRBJ2-5; no definite D call. The V end lost 0 bases, the J end lost 4 bases, and 6 bases lay between the germline ends. The germline gives CDR1 GTSNPN, CDR2 SVGIG (reference sequence). The CDR3 extends over 12 amino acids. The CDR3, as DNA: TGTGCCTGGAGTGTATCGGGAGAGACCCAGTACTTC. Translated: CAWSVSGETQYF.

V is TRBV30 and J is TRBJ2-3; 7 bases line up with TRBD2. Germline V gene sequence: CDR1 GTSNPN, CDR2 SVGIG (reference sequence). The CDR3 covers 14 residues. Trimming at V came to 1 base and at J to 2 bases, leaving 3 bases not matched to a gene. The CDR3 DNA follows: TGTGCCTGGAGTGCCCTAGCGGACACAGATACGCAGTATTTT. Translating it yields CAWSALADTDTQYF.

V gene TRBV29-1 combines with J gene TRBJ1-3; D not certain. Looked up from germline, CDR1 is SQVTM and CDR2 is ANQGSEA. This CDR3 comprises 13 residues. Between the trimmed V and J ends, which lost 7 bases and 2 bases, there was a span of 12 bases. Here the CDR3 reads CSALGAAGNTIYF. DNA for the CDR3: TGCAGCGCTCTAGGAGCTGCTGGAAACACCATATATTTT.

The chain recombines TRBV2 with TRBJ2-1; no definite D call. V was clipped by 1 base and J by 10 bases, with 11 bases between them. Per the germline V gene, CDR1 is SNHLY and CDR2 is FYNNEI. The CDR3 length is 13 residues. This chain's CDR3 is CASSEGSAQEQFF. For the CDR3, the DNA is TGTGCCAGCAGTGAAGGGTCGGCACAGGAGCAGTTCTTC. The whole variable domain, filled in from reference TRBV2 and TRBJ2-1, reads EPEVTQTPSHQVTQMGQEVILRCVPISNHLYFYWYRQILGQKVEFLVSFYNNEISEKSEIFDDQFSVERPDGSNFTLKIRSTKLEDSAMYFCASSEGSAQEQFFGPGTRLTVL.

This rearrangement joins TRBV5-4 to TRBJ2-2, with D unresolved. The CDR3 totals 15 residues. The germline V and J ends were trimmed by 4 bases and 0 bases, with 10 bases remaining between them. Germline CDR1 SGHNT, CDR2 YYREEE (reference sequence). The CDR3 DNA follows: TGTGCCAGCAGCAGACATAATTCGAACACCGGGGAGCTGTTTTTT. Encoded protein: CASSRHNSNTGELFF.

The rearrangement joins TRBV27 to TRBJ2-1; 9 bases align to TRBD2. Germline trimming cut 10 bases from V and 7 bases from J; bases unmatched to any gene: 11. CDR1 is MNHEY and CDR2 is SMNVEV in the germline V gene (reference sequence). The CDR3 runs 14 residues. CDR3 DNA: TGTGCCACCGGCCCAGCGGGAGGTCCTAATGAGCAGTTCTTC. Translation gives CATGPAGGPNEQFF.

The chain combines TRBV27 with TRBJ1-6; 11 bases are a match to TRBD1. Germline V gene data show CDR1 as MNHEY and CDR2 as SMNVEV (reference sequence). Trimming cost V 1 base and J 8 bases; bases outside gene matches: 1. The CDR3 is 15 amino acids. CDR3 DNA: TGTGCCAGCAGTTTATGGACAGGGGGCGATTCACCCCTCCACTTT. Translation: CASSLWTGGDSPLHF.

The chain recombines TRBV3-1 (or the pseudogene TRBV3-2) with TRBJ2-3; D is unclear. CDR1 and CDR2 from the germline V gene are LGHDT and YNNKEL (reference sequence). The CDR3 extends over 12 amino acids. Trimming left V 5 bases short and J 10 bases short, with 13 bases between. Here the CDR3 DNA reads TGTGCCAGCAGCTTTCGGAGTGCGCCGCAGTATTTT. This translates into CASSFRSAPQYF.